The 13 T cell receptor beta chains given below trace back to one sample, sequenced in a study of shared clonotypes between healthy human individuals. This table comes from immunoSEQ multiplex PCR, and its TCRdb copy is limited to in-frame clones, with some not included. Of approximately 1,000,000 clones in the sample, 75% to 80% are singletons; the top ten hold about 0.52%. The sequenced sample consisted of memory CD4+ T cells from PBMCs. Noted subset: CD45RA-negative fraction. Every receptor here comes from a man between 18 and 35 years old in good health. Some clones in this sample may be carry-over from other donors' samples.

This clone was observed a single time. This chain joins TRBV9 and TRBJ2-1; perhaps TRBD1 as D (6 bases). Germline V lookup: CDR1 SGDLS, CDR2 YYNGEE. V lost 0 bases, J lost 2 bases, and 9 bases lay in between. The CDR3 has 15 residues. CDR3 region: CASSVGQGTYNEQFF. The CDR3 DNA follows: TGTGCCAGCAGCGTAGGGCAGGGGACCTACAATGAGCAGTTCTTC.

This sequence joins TRBV28 and TRBJ2-3, with D maybe TRBD2 (6 bases). This CDR3 is 14 amino acids long. Germline-derived CDR1 and CDR2 are MDHEN and SYDVKM. V was shortened by 6 bases and J by 6 bases, with 16 bases between the two germline ends. The CDR3 nucleotides read TGTGCCAGCAGCCGAGCGGGTTACGGGGATACGCAGTATTTT. Translated: CASSRAGYGDTQYF.

The V call is TRBV15, the J call TRBJ2-2; unclear D gene. The V gene's germline CDR1 is LNHNV and CDR2 YYDKDF (reference sequence). V lost 5 bases to trimming and J lost 2 bases, with 12 bases between them. The CDR3 totals 15 residues. The CDR3 coding sequence is TGTGCCACCAGCTATGGCAGGCCTAACACCGGGGAGCTGTTTTTT. Its translation is CATSYGRPNTGELFF.

This chain connects TRBV7-3 to TRBJ2-1; 8 bases match TRBD1. Germline CDR1 and CDR2: SGHTA and FQGTGA. With V trimmed by 5 bases and J by 1 base, 7 bases remained unmatched. This CDR3 has 16 amino acids. For the CDR3, the DNA is TGTGCCAGCAGCCGACGTCAGGGGGCTTCCTACAATGAGCAGTTCTTC. Its protein is CASSRRQGASYNEQFF.

About this clone: Additional DNA sequences in this sample encode the identical CDR3. The rearrangement uses TRBV5-1 and TRBJ1-1; maybe TRBD1 (5 bases). The CDR3 spans 14 residues. V was trimmed by 0 bases and J by 0 bases, leaving 6 bases between them. Germline V CDR1 and CDR2: SGHRS, YFSETQ. In DNA form, the CDR3 reads TGCGCCAGCAGCTTGGGACAGATGAACACTGAAGCTTTCTTT. Amino acids: CASSLGQMNTEAFF.

This clone came up a few times. The chain links TRBV11-2 to TRBJ2-7, with D perhaps matching TRBD1 (5 bases). Per germline, CDR1 SGHAT and CDR2 FQNNGV. CDR3 length equals 15 residues. Trimming stripped 1 base from V and 4 bases from J, with 14 bases between. As DNA, the CDR3 is TGTGCCAGCAGCTTAGTGGCAGGGTGGATGTACGAGCAGTACTTC. Translated: CASSLVAGWMYEQYF.

DNA of the CDR3: TGTGCCAGCAGCGTAGTCGCAGGGAACTATGGCTACACCTTC. Translated: CASSVVAGNYGYTF. The chain couples TRBV9 to TRBJ1-2, with D possibly being TRBD1 (5 bases). The ends were cut back, 0 bases at V and 2 bases at J, with 8 bases in the middle. CDR1 and CDR2 from the germline V gene are SGDLS and YYNGEE. This CDR3 is built from 14 residues.

The J gene is TRBJ2-5, the V gene TRBV29-1; D gene ambiguous. CDR1 and CDR2 from the germline V gene are SQVTM and ANQGSEA. This CDR3 has 14 residues. V was pared by 0 bases and J by 5 bases, with 13 bases between. CDR3 DNA: TGCAGCGTTGAAGATGTGAGGTTGGAGGAGACCCAGTACTTC. Translated, it gives CSVEDVRLEETQYF. The full variable domain, completed using reference TRBV29-1 and TRBJ2-5, is SAVISQKPSRDICQRGTSLTIQCQVDSQVTMMFWYRQQPGQSLTLIATANQGSEATYESGFVIDKFPISRPNLTFSTLTVSNMSPEDSSIYLCSVEDVRLEETQYFGPGTRLLVL.

The V gene is TRBV11-2, the J gene TRBJ2-2; tentative D call: TRBD2 (5 bases). Germline V gives CDR1 SGHAT, CDR2 FQNNGV. V was cut by 0 bases and J by 4 bases, with 12 bases left in between. The CDR3 loop spans 16 amino acids. CDR3 nucleotide sequence: TGTGCCAGCAGCTTAGATCGGAATCGGGGCACCGGGGAGCTGTTTTTT. It translates to CASSLDRNRGTGELFF. Based on the CDR3 plus reference TRBV11-2 and TRBJ2-2, the full variable domain is EAGVAQSPRYKIIEKRQSVAFWCNPISGHATLYWYQQILGQGPKLLIQFQNNGVVDDSQLPKDRFSAERLKGVDSTLKIQPAKLEDSAVYLCASSLDRNRGTGELFFGEGSRLTVL.

The CDR3 sequence: CASSVLGASSYNEQFF. In nucleotides, the CDR3 is TGTGCCAGCAGCGTGCTCGGGGCCAGCTCCTACAATGAGCAGTTCTTC. This rearrangement joins TRBV9 to TRBJ2-1; TRBD1 or TRBD2 may be the D gene (5 bases each). The CDR3 contains 16 residues. The germline V gene has CDR1 SGDLS and CDR2 YYNGEE. V lost 2 bases and J 0 bases, leaving 12 bases between the germline ends.

The rearrangement links TRBV2 to TRBJ2-1; possible D gene TRBD2, 5 bases. The CDR3 consists of 15 residues. V lost 4 bases, J lost 7 bases, and 17 bases lay in between. CDR1 and CDR2 from the germline V gene are SNHLY and FYNNEI. This chain's CDR3 is CASSGSSLSSNEQFF. DNA for the CDR3: TGTGCCAGCAGTGGATCTAGCCTAAGTAGTAATGAGCAGTTCTTC.

J is TRBJ1-2 and V is TRBV28; D is possibly TRBD1 (5 bases). The V gene's germline CDR1 is MDHEN and CDR2 SYDVKM. The ends were cut back, 5 bases at V and 2 bases at J, with 18 bases in the middle. This CDR3 is 16 amino acids long. The CDR3 is CASSPPHFRGNYGYTF. CDR3 DNA sequence: TGTGCCAGCAGTCCACCGCATTTCCGGGGGAACTATGGCTACACCTTC.

J is TRBJ1-1 and V is TRBV11-3; D ambiguous. Trimming stripped 5 bases from V and 3 bases from J, with 10 bases between. The CDR3 loop spans 13 amino acids. Germline V gene sequence: CDR1 SGHNT, CDR2 YENEEA. CDR3 protein: CASSGSLDTEAFF. For the CDR3, the DNA is TGTGCCAGCAGCGGGTCGTTAGACACTGAAGCTTTCTTT.